This T cell receptor (beta chain) was found in a study of breast tumors, draining lymph nodes, adjacent tissues. Broader study findings: Tumors had less TCR diversity than lymph nodes, more than nontumor tissue. Compared with basal-like, luminal-like tumors shared significantly more repertoire with nontumor tissue. Tumor T cell lymph node origin was a supported hypothesis, not proven.

In TCRdb, the multiplex PCR reads were re-called with MiXCR into one record per CDR3 protein. Of 150,000 to 200,000 distinct CDR3 sequences listed, approximately 30% were seen once; the top ten hold around 4%. Samples came from axillary lymph nodes draining the breast cancer. The CDR3 spans 14 residues. Germline CDR1 MNHEY, CDR2 SVGAGI. This clonotype was picked up one time. Its antigen is unknown. A much larger clone differs from this one at a single base, so this may be a read error. This rearrangement joins TRBV6-5 to TRBJ2-1; 7 bases are a match to TRBD1. The sequence derives from a female donor with breast cancer. Some clones in this sample may be carry-over from other donors' samples. Material: axillary lymph node tissue. CDR3: CASSYGGQNNEQIF. The DNA for the CDR3 is TGTGCCAGCAGTTACGGGGGACAGAACAATGAGCAGATCTTC.